This T cell receptor (beta chain) is from a study of T-cell reconstitution after alpha-beta-depleted transplantation in children. This clonotype appeared a few times. A read error may produce the germline difference seen at one junction end. The TCRbeta library incorporated unique molecular identifiers. One entry per CDR3 protein, called by TCRdb with MiXCR from the PCR reads. The data show 750,000 to 950,000 distinct CDR3 sequences, roughly 15% seen once. Germline-derived CDR1 and CDR2 are SGHVS and FNYEAQ. The CDR3 spans 16 residues. The specimen was PBMCs, mostly from graft donor cells, collected 360 days after TCRalphabeta/CD19-depleted stem cell transplant. The chain joins TRBV7-6 to TRBJ2-7; 9 nucleotides line up with TRBD2. This receptor was identified in a male patient younger than 18 who had a stem cell transplant for acute lymphoblastic leukemia, so the T cells may come from the graft donor. CDR3 sequence: CASSFSTSGLSSEQYF. Written as DNA, the CDR3 is TGTGCCAGCAGCTTTAGCACTAGCGGGCTTTCCTCCGAGCAGTACTTC. Full variable domain (remainder filled in from reference TRBV7-6 and TRBJ2-7): GAGVSQSPRYKVTKRGQDVALRCDPISGHVSLYWYRQALGQGPEFLTYFNYEAQQDKSGLPNDRFSAERPEGSISTLTIQRTEQRDSAMYRCASSFSTSGLSSEQYFGPGTRLTVT.